A selection of T cell receptor beta chains follows, all from one sample in a study of blood T cell repertoires in COVID-19. Measured with immunoSEQ multiplex PCR; TCRdb has only the in-frame clones, and not every one. The sample lists about 230,000 clones; approximately 87% were seen once. The sequencing input was peripheral blood. All receptors derive from a woman aged 70 to 79 with active or convalescent COVID-19. Each CDR3 is given with its conserved first and last residue. Rows give clone size only sometimes, using once, few, many, or a class for an expanded clone.

J | V | size | CDR3
TRBJ2-6 | TRBV5-1 | NA | CASSRQERSGANVLTF
TRBJ2-3 | TRBV28 | NA | CASSLGLAGGTSTDTQYF
TRBJ1-2 | TRBV19 | NA | CASSTGQGGYGYTF
TRBJ2-7 | TRBV5-1 | NA | CASSPSRVNEQYF
TRBJ1-1 | TRBV28 | NA | CASSAPVGGTEAFF
TRBJ2-2 | TRBV6-5 | once | CASSYSRKANTGELFF
TRBJ2-3 | TRBV19 | NA | CASSGTASSTDTQYF
TRBJ1-1 | TRBV29-1 | once | CSAGQGRTEAFF
TRBJ1-3 | TRBV7-8 | once | CASSSRQYSGNTIYF
TRBJ1-2 | TRBV7-2 | NA | CASSLNPATGGHGYTF